Following are 24 T cell receptor beta chains from one sample sequenced in a study of blood T cell repertoires in COVID-19. Assay: immunoSEQ multiplex PCR; the TCRdb copy retains only in-frame clones and omits some. This sample yields over 200,000 clones, of which 70% to 90% are seen a single time; about 5% belongs to the top ten. Sequenced material: peripheral blood. Receptors originate from a middle-aged woman with acute or convalescent COVID-19.

The chain has TRBV5-1 and TRBJ1-2, with D perhaps matching TRBD1 (6 bases). The ends were cut back, 0 bases at V and 4 bases at J, with 16 bases in the middle. This CDR3 is built from 16 residues. The germline CDR1 and CDR2 sequences are SGHRS and YFSETQ. This CDR3 is CASSLVPTGIGYGYTF. The CDR3, as DNA: TGCGCCAGCAGCTTGGTTCCCACAGGGATAGGCTATGGCTACACCTTC.

CDR3 sequence: CASSSRRTSSYNEQFF. CDR3 in DNA: TGCGCCAGCAGCTCCAGACGGACTAGCTCCTACAATGAGCAGTTCTTC. The J gene is TRBJ2-1, the V gene TRBV4-1; TRBD2 matches at 7 bases. Germline V CDR1 and CDR2: MGHRA, YSYEKL. The CDR3 is made up of 16 amino acids. V was clipped by 5 bases and J by 0 bases; unmatched bases: 7.

The chain recombines TRBV5-6 with TRBJ2-7; D call uncertain. From germline, CDR1 is SGHDT and CDR2 YYEEEE. V was pared by 4 bases and J by 7 bases, with 12 bases between. The CDR3 covers 12 residues. The chain's CDR3 is CASSIGPGEQYV. CDR3 sequence (DNA): TGTGCCAGCAGCATCGGTCCCGGGGAGCAGTACGTC.

Worth noting for this clone: The same CDR3 can be traced to other DNA sequences in this sample. The gene calls are TRBV15 and TRBJ1-5; 7 positions match TRBD1. V trimming: 2 bases; J trimming: 5 bases; junction bases outside the gene matches: 3. The germline V gene has CDR1 LNHNV and CDR2 YYDKDF (reference sequence). The CDR3 sequence is 14 residues long. CDR3 coding DNA: TGTGCCACCAGCAGAAGACAGGGCCATCAGCCCCAGCATTTT. Amino acids: CATSRRQGHQPQHF.

The J gene is TRBJ1-1, the V gene TRBV5-1, with unresolved D. V was cut by 0 bases and J by 5 bases, with 14 bases left in between. The length of the CDR3 is 15 residues. Germline V lookup: CDR1 SGHRS, CDR2 YFSETQ. DNA of the CDR3: TGCGCCAGCAGCTTGGTGTGCGTCGGGGTGACTGAAGCTTTCTTT. Its protein product is CASSLVCVGVTEAFF.

This CDR3 is CASSILQGAYGYTF. CDR3 in DNA: TGCGCCAGCAGCATATTACAGGGGGCCTATGGCTACACCTTC. This rearrangement joins TRBV5-1 to TRBJ1-2; 9 nucleotides align to TRBD1. V was pared by 4 bases and J by 4 bases, with 5 bases of the junction left unmatched. Germline values: CDR1 SGHRS, CDR2 YFSETQ. The CDR3 length is 14 residues.

The chain recombines TRBV21-1 with TRBJ2-6; the table assigns TRBD1, which was not confirmed against the DNA. TRBV21-1 is described as a pseudogene. The CDR3 runs to 18 residues. This chain's CDR3 is CASSKVARICSGANVLTF. The CDR3 bases are TGTGCCAGCAGCAAAGTTGCCAGGATATGCTCTGGGGCCAACGTCCTGACTTTC.

V and J are TRBV5-1 and TRBJ2-1, with 9 bases lining up with TRBD1. J was trimmed by 3 bases and V by 5 bases; bases with no gene match: 6. Germline assignment: CDR1 SGHRS and CDR2 YFSETQ. This CDR3 comprises 15 residues. CDR3 amino acids: CASRTQGALYNEQFF. CDR3 coding DNA: TGCGCCAGCAGAACACAGGGGGCCCTCTACAATGAGCAGTTCTTC. Full variable domain (rest looked up from reference TRBV5-1 and TRBJ2-1): KAGVTQTPRYLIKTRGQQVTLSCSPISGHRSVSWYQQTPGQGLQFLFEYFSETQRNKGNFPGRFSGRQFSNSRSEMNVSTLELGDSALYLCASRTQGALYNEQFFGPGTRLTVL.

The chain couples TRBV5-5 to TRBJ1-2, with a weak D call TRBD1 (6 bases). V shed 0 bases and J shed 8 bases, with 14 bases lying between them. This CDR3 region has 14 residues. The V gene's germline CDR1 is SGHKS and CDR2 YYEKEE (reference sequence). The CDR3 DNA sequence: TGTGCCAGCAGCTTGGTGGCCTCGGGGGGCGGCTACACCTTC. Its protein product is CASSLVASGGGYTF.

The chain couples TRBV18 to TRBJ1-1; D uncertain. Trimming removed 0 bases at V and 0 bases at J, with 11 bases between. The CDR3 sequence is 16 residues long. Germline V gene data show CDR1 as KGHSH and CDR2 as LQKENI. As DNA, the CDR3 is TGTGCCAGCTCACCACCGAGGGAAGGAATGAACACTGAAGCTTTCTTT. It encodes CASSPPREGMNTEAFF.

This chain joins TRBV19 and TRBJ1-2; 11 nucleotides agree with TRBD1. This CDR3 is built from 15 residues. Germline V CDR1 and CDR2: LNHDA, SQIVND (reference sequence). Germline trimming cut 5 bases from V and 4 bases from J; bases unmatched to any gene: 6. As DNA, the CDR3 is TGTGCCAGTAGTGTCTCCGGGACAGGGGGCTATGGCTACACCTTC. It specifies CASSVSGTGGYGYTF.

The rearrangement joins TRBV19 to TRBJ2-3; 7 bases map to TRBD1. The CDR3 is 16 amino acids. V lost 5 bases and J lost 1; bases outside the gene matches: 9. Germline values: CDR1 LNHDA, CDR2 SQIVND (reference sequence). This chain's CDR3 is CASSLPPDRGTDTQYF. The CDR3 DNA reads TGTGCCAGTAGTCTCCCCCCCGACAGGGGCACAGATACGCAGTATTTT.

This clone was detected once. J is TRBJ2-2 and V is TRBV13, with 10 positions matching TRBD2. Trimming at V came to 6 bases and at J to 1 base, leaving 2 bases not matched to a gene. This CDR3 contains 15 residues. CDR1 is PRHDT, CDR2 FYEKMQ, per germline (reference sequence). CDR3 in amino acids: CASSLAGENTGELFF. The CDR3 bases are TGTGCCAGCAGTCTAGCGGGGGAGAACACCGGGGAGCTGTTTTTT.

This rearrangement joins TRBV5-6 to TRBJ1-4; D possibly corresponds to TRBD1 (6 bases). Germline assignment: CDR1 SGHDT and CDR2 YYEEEE. Trimming removed 7 bases from V and 0 bases from J, with 10 bases in between. This CDR3 is 14 amino acids long. CDR3 nucleotides: TGTGCCAGCCGCCGGACAGCAACTAATGAAAAACTGTTTTTT. It codes for CASRRTATNEKLFF.

This chain uses TRBV28 with TRBJ2-3; possible D gene TRBD2, 6 bases. Germline V gives CDR1 MDHEN, CDR2 SYDVKM. The CDR3 runs 14 residues. The V and J ends lost 6 bases and 3 bases respectively, with 13 bases between them. CDR3 sequence reads: CASRDGTLTDTQYF. The DNA of the CDR3 is TGTGCCAGCAGGGATGGGACTTTGACAGATACGCAGTATTTT.

The rearrangement joins TRBV6-5 to TRBJ2-7; 7 bases agree with TRBD1. The CDR3 is 14 amino acids. Germline V gives CDR1 MNHEY, CDR2 SVGAGI. With V trimmed by 6 bases and J by 3 bases, 8 bases remained unmatched. CDR3 nucleotide sequence: TGTGCCAGCAGGACGGGACAGCTTCTCTACGAGCAGTACGTC. Translating it yields CASRTGQLLYEQYV.

J is TRBJ2-3 and V is TRBV5-4; D is unclear. V was clipped by 4 bases and J by 6 bases, with 9 bases between them. Germline assignment: CDR1 SGHNT and CDR2 YYREEE (reference sequence). The CDR3 contains 12 residues. The CDR3 DNA is TGTGCCAGCAGCGGAGTGCTGGATACGCAGTATTTT. The encoded protein is CASSGVLDTQYF.

This chain links TRBV19 with TRBJ1-5, with unresolved D. The V end was cut by 5 bases, the J end by 0 bases, with 23 bases between. Germline CDR1 is LNHDA and CDR2 is SQIVND (reference sequence). The CDR3 totals 19 residues. Written as DNA, the CDR3 is TGTGCCAGTAGTCCCCGTCAGGAGGGTCAGCCTTATAGCAATCAGCCCCAGCATTTT. Translation gives CASSPRQEGQPYSNQPQHF.

V and J are TRBV30 and TRBJ1-3; no clear D. The CDR3 runs 14 residues. CDR1 is GTSNPN, CDR2 SVGIG, per germline (reference sequence). V was trimmed by 3 bases and J by 4 bases, leaving 13 bases between them. The CDR3 sequence is CAWRGGGPGNTIYF. CDR3 coding DNA: TGTGCCTGGAGAGGTGGAGGTCCCGGAAACACCATATATTTT.

J is TRBJ2-2 and V is TRBV19; tentative D call: TRBD1 (6 bases). Germline loops: CDR1 LNHDA, CDR2 SQIVND (reference sequence). V dropped 3 bases and J dropped 3 bases, with 11 bases sitting between them. The CDR3 has 15 residues. The CDR3 reads CASSIGQTHTGELFF. The CDR3 DNA follows: TGTGCCAGTAGTATCGGACAGACGCACACCGGGGAGCTGTTTTTT.

The J gene is TRBJ1-6, the V gene TRBV12-5; maybe TRBD1 (5 bases). The V end lost 5 bases, the J end lost 4 bases, and 9 bases lay between the germline ends. The CDR3 sequence is 14 residues long. Germline loops: CDR1 LGHNT, CDR2 FRNRAP. The DNA for the CDR3 is TGTGCTAGTGGTCTGGGGGAGTATAATTCACCCCTCCACTTT. This sequence encodes CASGLGEYNSPLHF.

The CDR3 region is CASREGYSNQPQHF. CDR3 DNA: TGTGCCAGCAGAGAGGGTTATAGCAATCAGCCCCAGCATTTT. V usage is TRBV27 and J usage is TRBJ1-5; D remains unclear. Trimming removed 6 bases at V and 0 bases at J, with 9 bases between. Germline CDR1 is MNHEY and CDR2 is SMNVEV (reference sequence). The CDR3 extends over 14 amino acids.

The rearrangement links TRBV20-1 to TRBJ1-5; D is undetermined. This CDR3 comprises 13 residues. Germline CDR1 reads DFQATT; CDR2 reads SNEGSKA (reference sequence). V dropped 3 bases and J dropped 2 bases, with 8 bases sitting between them. CDR3: CSASFRGNQPQHF. The CDR3, as DNA: TGCAGTGCTAGTTTCCGGGGCAATCAGCCCCAGCATTTT.

The rearrangement links TRBV6-5 to TRBJ1-1; D might be TRBD1 (6 bases). Germline V CDR1 and CDR2: MNHEY, SVGAGI. Trimming cost V 10 bases and J 5 bases, with 20 bases left between them. The CDR3 has 14 amino acids. As DNA, the CDR3 is TGTGCCACCCAACGGACAGTGGCGAGTACTGAAGCTTTCTTT. It codes for CATQRTVASTEAFF.